One and the same sample provided the 17 T cell receptor beta chains below, sequenced in a study of shared clonotypes between healthy human individuals (TCRdb year 2020). Library method: the immunoSEQ multiplex PCR assay. Not all clones reach the TCRdb copy of this immuneACCESS table, which keeps in-frame sequences only. Checked studies attribute under half of the gap to unresolved V genes and leave the rest unexplained. Here the sample has roughly 2 million clones; 95% occur a single time. Approximately 0.13% of the sample lies in the top ten. Sequenced: naive CD4+ T cells sorted from blood. The sample's cell subset or site label is to be understood as: CD45RA+ positively selected. These receptor sequences come from a man between 18 and 29 years old in good health.

Only one count was recorded for this clone. DNA for the CDR3: TGTGCCAGCAGTCCCGGGACAGGGTTAATCTCACCCCTCCACTTT. Its translation is CASSPGTGLISPLHF. The rearrangement joins TRBV5-4 to TRBJ1-6, with 9 bases matching TRBD1. The V gene's germline CDR1 is SGHNT and CDR2 YYREEE (reference sequence). This CDR3 has 15 amino acids. The V segment lost 5 bases and the J segment 10 bases; nucleotides outside the gene matches: 10. Full variable domain (remainder filled in from reference TRBV5-4 and TRBJ1-6): ETGVTQSPTHLIKTRGQQVTLRCSSQSGHNTVSWYQQALGQGPQFIFQYYREEENGRGNFPPRFSGLQFPNYSSELNVNALELDDSALYLCASSPGTGLISPLHFGNGTRLTVT.

This chain uses TRBV5-1 with TRBJ2-7; no clear D. This CDR3 spans 12 amino acids. The germline gives CDR1 SGHRS, CDR2 YFSETQ. Trimming cost V 2 bases and J 7 bases, with 10 bases left between them. Here the CDR3 DNA reads TGCGCCAGCAGCTTTGACGTCCGGGAGCAGTACTTC. Translation gives CASSFDVREQYF.

The rearrangement links TRBV19 to TRBJ1-5, with 9 positions matching TRBD1. The CDR3 is 14 amino acids. Germline CDR1 and CDR2: LNHDA and SQIVND (reference sequence). V shed 5 bases and J 7 bases; nucleotides not matched to a gene: 6. The CDR3: CASSLTGGYQPQHF. The CDR3 DNA follows: TGTGCCAGTAGTCTGACAGGGGGTTACCAGCCCCAGCATTTT.

The genes are TRBV5-1 and TRBJ2-5, with 10 bases identical to TRBD2. Germline CDR1 is SGHRS and CDR2 is YFSETQ. The CDR3 runs 17 residues. V lost 4 bases and J lost 6; bases outside the gene matches: 15. The CDR3, as DNA: TGCGCCAGCAGCACCCTGTCAAGCGGGGGGGCCGAGAAGACCCAGTACTTC. This gives the protein CASSTLSSGGAEKTQYF.

This clone was seen once. V gene TRBV7-6 combines with J gene TRBJ2-7; 7 bases are a match to TRBD1. This CDR3 is 14 amino acids long. Germline trimming cut 0 bases from V and 1 base from J; bases unmatched to any gene: 0. The germline V gene encodes CDR1 SGHVS and CDR2 FNYEAQ. The CDR3 bases are TGTGCCAGCAGCTTAGCGGGACAGTCCTACGAGCAGTACTTC. Translating gives CASSLAGQSYEQYF. Variable domain in full (rest from reference TRBV7-6 and TRBJ2-7): GAGVSQSPRYKVTKRGQDVALRCDPISGHVSLYWYRQALGQGPEFLTYFNYEAQQDKSGLPNDRFSAERPEGSISTLTIQRTEQRDSAMYRCASSLAGQSYEQYFGPGTRLTVT.

As concerns this clone: It may be a read error: a sequence one base away is much more abundant. J is TRBJ1-1 and V is TRBV5-1; D unclear. Germline values: CDR1 SGHRS, CDR2 YFSETQ. The CDR3 has 13 amino acids. CDR3 nucleotides: TGCGCCAGCAGCTTGGGAGGGAACGCTGAAGCTTTCTTT. As protein: CASSLGGNAEAFF.

This clone was seen only once. The V call is TRBV29-1, the J call TRBJ2-7; D unclear. Deletions cut 4 bases from V and 1 base from J, with 5 bases between. Germline lookup yields CDR1 SQVTM and CDR2 ANQGSEA. The CDR3 contains 11 residues. The CDR3 sequence: CSVVLSYEQYF. The CDR3 region has the DNA TGCAGCGTTGTATTATCCTACGAGCAGTACTTC.

This rearrangement joins TRBV7-3 to TRBJ2-3, with D possibly matching TRBD2 (5 bases). With 1 base removed from V and 4 bases from J, the gap between germline ends came to 15 bases. CDR1 and CDR2 (germline): SGHTA, FQGTGA. The CDR3 loop spans 16 amino acids. In DNA form, the CDR3 reads TGTGCCAGCAGCTTAAGATCGGGGTTTCGCGCAGATACGCAGTATTTT. This sequence encodes CASSLRSGFRADTQYF.

This clone appeared once. The CDR3 loop reads CASSYSPDRGYEQYF. CDR3 DNA: TGTGCCAGCAGTTACTCTCCCGACAGGGGGTACGAGCAGTACTTC. The V gene is TRBV6-5, the J gene TRBJ2-7, with 9 bases identical to TRBD1. CDR1 is MNHEY, CDR2 SVGAGI, per germline. The CDR3 totals 15 residues. J gave up 4 bases and V 0 bases, and 4 bases lay outside the gene matches.

As for this clone: Other DNA sequences in the same sample also yield this CDR3. The genes are TRBV7-9 and TRBJ1-4; D unclear. This CDR3 contains 15 residues. The germline gives CDR1 SEHNR, CDR2 FQNEAQ (reference sequence). With 5 bases removed from V and 0 bases from J, the gap between germline ends came to 10 bases. CDR3 amino acids: CASSLGSATNEKLFF. As DNA, the CDR3 is TGTGCCAGCAGCCTAGGATCCGCAACTAATGAAAAACTGTTTTTT.

The genes are TRBV7-9 and TRBJ1-1, with D unclear. CDR1 SEHNR and CDR2 FQNEAQ come from the germline V gene (reference sequence). CDR3 length: 14 amino acids. The ends were cut back, 2 bases at V and 1 base at J, with 8 bases in the middle. The CDR3 region has the DNA TGTGCCAGCAGCTTATCCGACGAGAACACTGAAGCTTTCTTT. This gives the protein CASSLSDENTEAFF.

This clone was seen once. The V gene is TRBV9, the J gene TRBJ2-2; 13 bases line up with TRBD2. The CDR3 runs to 17 residues. After removal of 3 bases from V and 4 bases from J, the junction contained 6 bases not matched to a gene. Germline assignment: CDR1 SGDLS and CDR2 YYNGEE. CDR3 sequence (DNA): TGTGCCAGCAGCGCCGGACTAGCGGGAGAAGGCACCGGGGAGCTGTTTTTT. Its translation is CASSAGLAGEGTGELFF. Full variable domain (remainder filled in from reference TRBV9 and TRBJ2-2): DSGVTQTPKHLITATGQRVTLRCSPRSGDLSVYWYQQSLDQGLQFLIQYYNGEERAKGNILERFSAQQFPDLHSELNLSSLELGDSALYFCASSAGLAGEGTGELFFGEGSRLTVL.

The rearrangement links TRBV6-1 to TRBJ2-5; 7 positions agree with TRBD2. After removal of 6 bases from V and 3 bases from J, the junction contained 4 bases not matched to a gene. Germline lookup yields CDR1 MNHNS and CDR2 SASEGT. CDR3 length equals 13 residues. The DNA of the CDR3 is TGTGCCAGCAGGGGGAGCGGGGAAGAGACCCAGTACTTC. This sequence encodes CASRGSGEETQYF.

The chain has TRBV5-1 and TRBJ2-7; D unclear. The V end lost 4 bases, the J end lost 1 base, and 12 bases lay between the germline ends. CDR1 is SGHRS, CDR2 YFSETQ, per germline. The CDR3 is 14 amino acids. The CDR3 protein is CASSPSAPSYEQYF. The CDR3 nucleotides read TGCGCCAGCAGCCCCAGCGCACCTTCCTACGAGCAGTACTTC.

The chain has TRBV11-1 and TRBJ2-3; no clear D. This CDR3 has 13 amino acids. V lost 9 bases, J lost 6 bases, and 16 bases lay in between. Germline CDR1 is SGHAT and CDR2 is FQDESV (reference sequence). As DNA, the CDR3 is TGTGCCAGTTCCCAGGACCAGGCGGATACGCAGTATTTT. Residues: CASSQDQADTQYF.

V gene TRBV5-1 combines with J gene TRBJ2-2; tentative D call: TRBD2 (5 bases). V lost 4 bases and J lost 4, with 8 bases in between. Per the germline V gene, CDR1 is SGHRS and CDR2 is YFSETQ. This CDR3 is 13 amino acids long. This CDR3 is CASSGEGTGELFF. Here the CDR3 DNA reads TGCGCCAGCAGCGGAGAGGGCACCGGGGAGCTGTTTTTT.

A note on this clone: One end of the junction does not line up with germline, which may come from a read error. The chain has TRBV30 and TRBJ2-2, with 7 bases lining up with TRBD1. The CDR3 has 14 amino acids. CDR1 and CDR2 (germline): GTSNPN, SVGIG (reference sequence). CDR3 nucleotide sequence: TGTGCCTGGGCGACCGGGACAGCCAACGGGGTGCTGTTTTTT. Its translation: CAWATGTANGVLFF.